This TCR beta chain was recovered during a study of shared clonotypes between healthy human individuals (dated by TCRdb to 2020 to 2021). At the level of the whole study: A couple of women and three men aged 18 to 49 years were included in the cohort. For each donor, CD4 naive and CD4 memory were each given three plates, CD8 naive was given two plates, and CD8 memory was given one plate. The study deeply sequenced blood TCR repertoires of about five healthy adults to estimate repertoire size and the extent of clonotype sharing between individuals. To increase sequencing depth and limit assay-specific biases, different laboratories used diverse techniques to prepare libraries and sequence TCR repertoires. Each donor's leukapheresis produced roughly between roughly 0.85 and 10 billion PBMCs. The research as a whole found: Sampling was restricted to blood, and TCR repertoires in tissues likely differ from the TCR repertoires found in blood. Based on pairwise subsampling, the degree of clonotype sharing among donors was expected to be affected by sequencing depth. Naive subsets generally had larger estimated clonotype richness than memory subsets did. Clonotypes shared by all four sorted-subset donors showed higher generation probabilities than non-shared clonotypes. Rarefaction of sorted-subset datasets indicated incomplete sequencing despite the large sequencing depth. Across several donors, 4.5% to 6.5% of naive CD4, approximately 3.6% of naive CD8, approximately 2.5% of memory CD4, and 0.3% to 0.45% of memory CD8 clonotypes were shared. Because the study included a small number of donors, the genetic and exposure-history diversity represented was limited.

As concerns this clone: It lacks a known antigen. No much larger clone exists at a distance of one base, and base qualities are not known.

The donors were healthy, HIV-negative adults with no recently reported acute infections or vaccinations. All donors were Caucasian adults living in Nashville, Tennessee, USA. CD4+ T cells were enriched by magnetic negative selection; naive cells were then positively selected on CD45RA, and the negative fraction formed the memory subset. Blood was obtained by leukapheresis, after which PBMCs were separated by Ficoll-Histopaque density gradient centrifugation and cryopreserved in liquid nitrogen vapor phase. Analytical flow cytometry was used to check the purity and quantity of every magnetically sorted T cell population. Genomic DNA was isolated from each sorted fraction and quantified by UV absorbance on a Nanodrop 2000c. Using the deep immunoSEQ assay, multiplex PCR amplified TCR CDR3 regions from genomic DNA. Extracted genomic DNA from each cell subset was distributed evenly across all wells of several immunoSEQ 96-well plates, and each plate was treated as a replicate. For sorted subsets, each replicate PCR was loaded with approximately 0.2 ug genomic DNA, equivalent to 30,000 or so T cell genomes. Purified libraries were quantified with a Qubit 3.0 fluorometer, sized on a Bioanalyzer 2100, and re-quantified with the KAPA Library Quantification kit. Each immunoSEQ 96-well plate was sequenced on its own single-read 150-cycle Illumina NextSeq 550 flow cell. Under the source paper's analysis protocol: Because the immunoSEQ output held only junctional sequences and lacked quality scores, the filtering could not match the filtering applied to full-length reads. Sequences were annotated with PyIR, a Python wrapper for IgBLAST v1.9, and V/J genes and CDR3 were assigned using IMGT germline references. Any read was removed if the V/J assignment was weak (E-value above 1e-6), the CDR3 was missing, or the read contained stop codons, out-of-frame junctions, or ambiguous translated residues. V3J clonotypes were defined by identical inferred V gene, J gene, and CDR3 amino acid sequence. Percentage overlap between repertoires was calculated by dividing the number of shared unique clonotypes by the size of the smaller repertoire. Three approaches were used to assess repertoire richness: RTK rarefaction, the Chao1 estimator, and Recon v2.1 estimates of unobserved clonotypes. Generation probabilities were computed with OLGA for all TCRbeta clonotypes obtained by the gDNA method from several donors. In its TCRdb copy, this immuneACCESS table keeps in-frame sequences only and misses some clones. Where compared with another copy, unresolved V genes explain less than half of these, and the others have no known cause. The V and J calls and the clone size are those of that table, but D and trimming were determined from the DNA. The sample profile shows 1 million to 1.2 million clones; approximately 80% of them were found once. Of the sample, more than 0.85% falls within the top ten clones.

V is pared back by 6 bases and J by 1 base, with 9 bases lying between the germline termini. The germline V gene supplies CDR1 ENHRY and CDR2 SYGVKD. The CDR3 sequence holds 14 residues, the cysteine and phenylalanine included. Only the CDR3 DNA stays, 42 bases, in frame from base 1. The sequence was collected from a man between 18 and 29 years old in good health. Some clones in this sample may be carry-over from other donors' samples. Rearrangement joined TRBV10-3 to TRBJ2-2, with an unclear D gene assignment. The sequencing input was memory CD4+ T cells from PBMCs. The meaning of the sample's cell subset or site label: CD45RA-negative fraction. The CDR3 reads CAISGAKNTGELFF. At the DNA level, the sequence is TGTGCCATCAGCGGAGCGAAGAACACCGGGGAGCTGTTTTTT.